This T cell receptor beta chain came from a study of CD8+CD57+ T cells in acquired aplastic anemia. Across the study: The sorted CD4+ and CD8+ cells yielded an average around 3 ug of DNA. Overall study results and limits: It was found that almost 30 CD8+ CDR3 sequences were shared between patients and controls. With respect to CD8+ Simpson's diversity, patients and controls did not differ significantly.

Details on this clonotype: What it binds is not known.

For CDR3 and TCR beta VDJ profiling, genomic DNA was the template used. MiXCR was run by TCRdb on the reads, yielding one entry per CDR3 protein. The repertoire includes some 150,000 distinct CDR3 sequences, less than 45% of them detected once, and almost 8.5% sits in the top ten. Material: sorted CD4+, CD8+, or CD8+CD57+ T cells (not recorded which) from PBMCs. The clonotype was recovered from a human donor in good health, serving as a control.

CDR3 residues: CASSRTDTQYF. For the CDR3, the DNA is TGTGCCAGCAGTAGGACAGATACGCAGTATTTT. The V gene is TRBV25-1, the J gene TRBJ2-3; D gene unclear. V gave up 5 bases and J gave up 3 bases, with 3 bases separating them. The CDR3 consists of 11 residues. Per the germline V gene, CDR1 is MGHDK and CDR2 is SYGVNS.